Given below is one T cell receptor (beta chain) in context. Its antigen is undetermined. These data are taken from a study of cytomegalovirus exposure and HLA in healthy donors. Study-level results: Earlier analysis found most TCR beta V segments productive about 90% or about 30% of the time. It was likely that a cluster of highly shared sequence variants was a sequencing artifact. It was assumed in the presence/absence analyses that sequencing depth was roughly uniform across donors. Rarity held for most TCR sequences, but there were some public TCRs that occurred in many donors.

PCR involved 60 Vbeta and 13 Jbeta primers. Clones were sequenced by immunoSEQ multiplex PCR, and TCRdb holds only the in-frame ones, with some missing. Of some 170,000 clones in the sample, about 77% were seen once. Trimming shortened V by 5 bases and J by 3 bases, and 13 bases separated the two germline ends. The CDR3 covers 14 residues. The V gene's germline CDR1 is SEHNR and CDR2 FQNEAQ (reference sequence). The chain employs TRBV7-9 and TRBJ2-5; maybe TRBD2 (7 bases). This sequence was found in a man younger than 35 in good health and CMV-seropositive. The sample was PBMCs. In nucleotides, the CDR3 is TGTGCCAGCAGCAAAAGGGGGGGTGAAGAGACCCAGTACTTC. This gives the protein CASSKRGGEETQYF.